The 18 T cell receptor beta chains below all came from one sample that was sequenced in a study of PD-1 blockade in classical Hodgkin lymphoma. The table came from immunoSEQ multiplex PCR; TCRdb's copy has only in-frame clones and leaves some out. The data contain about 27,000 clones, 78% of them seen just once; the ten biggest clones take up around 32%. Every patient experienced relapse after autologous stem cell transplantation, and brentuximab vedotin exposure varied. The starting material was peripheral blood mononuclear cells (PBMCs), obtained before the second cycle of nivolumab. All receptors derive from a human donor with classical Hodgkin lymphoma.

The chain carries TRBV7-9 and TRBJ1-1; tentatively, D is TRBD1 (6 bases). There are 15 residues in the CDR3. V was pared by 1 base and J by 4 bases, with 13 bases between. CDR1 and CDR2 (germline): SEHNR, FQNEAQ (reference sequence). Here the CDR3 DNA reads TGTGCCAGCAGCTTAGGTGGACAGTCGGGCACTGAAGCTTTCTTT. It translates to CASSLGGQSGTEAFF.

The chain carries TRBV4-3 and TRBJ1-1, with D perhaps TRBD1 (6 bases). V lost 1 base and J lost 5, with 14 bases in between. Per the germline V gene, CDR1 is LGHNA and CDR2 is YSLEER. CDR3 length equals 15 residues. The CDR3 sequence is CASSQVGGDRTEAFF. The DNA for the CDR3 is TGCGCCAGCAGCCAAGTAGGGGGGGACCGAACTGAAGCTTTCTTT.

As to this clone: The same CDR3 is also encoded by other DNA sequences in this sample. V and J are TRBV5-1 and TRBJ2-5; D not certain. Germline CDR1 SGHRS, CDR2 YFSETQ. The ends were cut back, 0 bases at V and 4 bases at J, with 10 bases in the middle. This CDR3 has 14 amino acids. The DNA of the CDR3 is TGCGCCAGCAGCTTGGGGTCAGGTAGAGAGACCCAGTACTTC. Its translation is CASSLGSGRETQYF.

This sequence joins TRBV7-2 and TRBJ1-3, with D possibly being TRBD1 (6 bases). Deletions cut 5 bases from V and 5 bases from J, with 13 bases between. In germline, CDR1 is SGHTA, CDR2 FQGNSA. CDR3 size: 14 residues. The CDR3 coding sequence is TGTGCCAGCAGCCTGGACAGTGAAAGAAACACCATATATTTT. Residues: CASSLDSERNTIYF.

V is TRBV25-1 and J is TRBJ1-6; 9 bases are a match to TRBD1. Trimming removed 6 bases from V and 6 bases from J; junction bases left unmatched: 6. CDR3 length: 15 residues. The germline CDR1 and CDR2 sequences are MGHDK and SYGVNS. The CDR3 region has the DNA TGTGCCAGCAGGGAGGGGACAGGGAGTAATTCACCCCTCCACTTT. Amino acid sequence: CASREGTGSNSPLHF.

V and J are TRBV7-3 and TRBJ1-1, with a possible D match to TRBD1 (6 bases). CDR1 and CDR2 from the germline V gene are SGHTA and FQGTGA. Trimming shortened V by 5 bases and J by 7 bases, and 20 bases separated the two germline ends. The CDR3 extends over 15 amino acids. CDR3 sequence (DNA): TGTGCCAGCAGCCCAGGATCGGGGGAACAGGGTGAAGCTTTCTTT. Translation gives CASSPGSGEQGEAFF.

In this sample, this clone is medium-sized. This chain joins TRBV6-4 and TRBJ1-6; unclear D gene. The CDR3 sequence is 13 residues long. Germline V CDR1 and CDR2: MRHNA, SNTAGT. V was clipped by 3 bases and J by 10 bases, with 10 bases between them. The CDR3 DNA follows: TGTGCCAGCAGTGAAGCACAAGGGTCACCCCTCCACTTT. Encoded protein: CASSEAQGSPLHF.

The J gene is TRBJ2-3, the V gene TRBV27, with TRBD2 matching over 9 bases. Germline values: CDR1 MNHEY, CDR2 SMNVEV (reference sequence). The CDR3 has 14 residues. V was clipped by 3 bases and J by 5 bases; unmatched bases: 3. The CDR3 spells CASSLGGGEDTQYF. In nucleotides, the CDR3 is TGTGCCAGCAGTTTGGGCGGGGGGGAAGATACGCAGTATTTT.

This clone was recorded a few times. This chain's CDR3 is CASSYRPDRVNEQFF. CDR3 nucleotide sequence: TGTGCCAGCAGTTACCGGCCTGACAGGGTAAATGAGCAGTTCTTC. V is TRBV6-5 and J is TRBJ2-1; 7 bases line up with TRBD1. Germline lookup yields CDR1 MNHEY and CDR2 SVGAGI. V dropped 2 bases and J dropped 7; count of bases not matched to a gene: 8. This CDR3 has 15 amino acids.

This chain uses TRBV27 with TRBJ2-3; 8 nucleotides match TRBD2. V trimming: 4 bases; J trimming: 3 bases; junction bases outside the gene matches: 6. This CDR3 has 15 amino acids. The V gene's germline CDR1 is MNHEY and CDR2 SMNVEV (reference sequence). The CDR3 DNA is TGTGCCAGCAGTTCTCGGGGGGGTTGGACAGATACGCAGTATTTT. This codes for CASSSRGGWTDTQYF.

V and J are TRBV10-2 and TRBJ2-1; 11 nucleotides agree with TRBD2. Germline assignment: CDR1 WSHSY and CDR2 SAAADI. V gave up 7 bases and J gave up 4 bases; unmatched junction bases: 6. There are 15 residues in the CDR3. CDR3 amino acids: CASTETSGGYNEQFF. The CDR3, as DNA: TGCGCCAGCACCGAAACTAGCGGGGGTTACAATGAGCAGTTCTTC.

This chain joins TRBV7-9 and TRBJ2-2; D call uncertain. V lost 1 base and J 7 bases, leaving 4 bases between the germline ends. CDR1 and CDR2 (germline): SEHNR, FQNEAQ (reference sequence). CDR3 length: 12 amino acids. The CDR3, as DNA: TGTGCCAGCAGCTTAGAGGTCGGGGAGCTGTTTTTT. This sequence encodes CASSLEVGELFF.

A few counts support this clone. This chain connects TRBV7-2 to TRBJ1-2; no firm D call. Trimming stripped 1 base from V and 4 bases from J, with 10 bases between. This CDR3 region has 14 residues. Germline CDR1 and CDR2: SGHTA and FQGNSA. The DNA for the CDR3 is TGTGCCAGCAGCTTAGAGGCAGCCCTCTATGGCTACACCTTC. As protein: CASSLEAALYGYTF.

V is TRBV4-2 and J is TRBJ2-7, with TRBD1 matching over 9 bases. The CDR3 spans 17 residues. Germline CDR1 LGHNA, CDR2 YNFKEQ. Trimming cost V 0 bases and J 3 bases; bases outside gene matches: 9. The CDR3 sequence: CASSQDQWGQGVYEQYF. In DNA, the CDR3 is TGTGCCAGCAGCCAAGATCAGTGGGGACAGGGCGTCTACGAGCAGTACTTC.

The V call is TRBV19, the J call TRBJ2-1; no clear D gene. Deletions cut 1 base from V and 0 bases from J, with 7 bases between. The germline V gene has CDR1 LNHDA and CDR2 SQIVND (reference sequence). This CDR3 contains 15 residues. CDR3 sequence (DNA): TGTGCCAGTAGTATAGGACCGAGCTCCTACAATGAGCAGTTCTTC. Residues: CASSIGPSSYNEQFF.

This clone showed up just a few times. The genes are TRBV10-2 and TRBJ1-1; D gene unclear. CDR3 length equals 13 residues. CDR1 is WSHSY, CDR2 SAAADI, per germline. Trimming cost V 8 bases and J 5 bases, with 15 bases left between them. CDR3 amino acids: CASRAEASTEAFF. The CDR3 region has the DNA TGCGCCAGCCGTGCCGAGGCGTCAACTGAAGCTTTCTTT.

In its sample, this clone ranks as medium-sized (0.01 to 0.1%). The rearrangement links TRBV7-9 to TRBJ1-1, with unresolved D. Trimming shortened V by 1 base and J by 2 bases, and 5 bases separated the two germline ends. CDR3 length: 13 residues. Germline V gene lookup returns CDR1 SEHNR and CDR2 FQNEAQ (reference sequence). As DNA, the CDR3 is TGTGCCAGCAGCTTAGAGGTCAACACTGAAGCTTTCTTT. It translates to CASSLEVNTEAFF.

V usage is TRBV28 and J usage is TRBJ1-2; 7 nucleotides match TRBD1. CDR1 MDHEN and CDR2 SYDVKM come from the germline V gene. Trimming cost V 6 bases and J 6 bases; bases outside gene matches: 10. The CDR3 runs to 14 residues. CDR3 coding DNA: TGTGCCAGCAGCCCACCGGACAGGTTTGATGGCTACACCTTC. Translation gives CASSPPDRFDGYTF.